This is a list of T cell receptor beta chains from one sample in a study of T cell changes during pregnancy in multiple sclerosis. Clones were sequenced by immunoSEQ multiplex PCR, and TCRdb holds only the in-frame ones, with some missing. Of more than 85,000 clones in the sample, about 94% were seen once. Sequenced here: peripheral blood, sampled after pregnancy. These receptors all stem from a female donor in good health, enrolled as a control in a pregnancy study. The CDR3 runs from the conserved cysteine through the conserved F or W. A D gene is named only where the DNA matches it firmly. Rows may omit the clone size; those that give it use once, few, many or a size class.

d_gene	v_gene	abundance	j_gene	CDR3aa	CDR3nt
TRBD2	TRBV5-1	-	TRBJ2-7	CASSLETSGRSYEQYF	TGCGCCAGCAGCCTGGAGACTAGCGGCCGCTCCTACGAGCAGTACTTC
-	TRBV5-1	few	TRBJ1-1	CASSLDSWNTEAFF	TGCGCCAGCAGCTTGGACAGTTGGAACACTGAAGCTTTCTTT
TRBD2	TRBV9	-	TRBJ2-7	CASSAGTSGLYEQYF	TGTGCCAGCAGCGCCGGGACTAGCGGGCTCTACGAGCAGTACTTC
-	TRBV19	-	TRBJ1-5	CASSRTVSNQPQHF	TGTGCCAGTAGTAGGACAGTTAGCAATCAGCCCCAGCATTTT
-	TRBV6-5	once	TRBJ2-7	CASSYVGGEQYF	TGTGCCAGCAGTTACGTCGGCGGGGAGCAGTACTTC
TRBD1	TRBV5-1	-	TRBJ1-1	CASSLAQGASTEAFF	TGCGCCAGCAGCTTGGCCCAGGGGGCGAGCACTGAAGCTTTCTTT
-	TRBV14	-	TRBJ1-2	CASSHTELNYGYTF	TGTGCCAGCAGCCACACGGAACTAAACTATGGCTACACCTTC
TRBD2	TRBV5-1	-	TRBJ2-7	CASSLVGTSGSGGDEQYF	TGCGCCAGCAGCTTGGTAGGGACTAGCGGGAGCGGTGGAGACGAGCAGTACTTC
TRBD1	TRBV5-5	-	TRBJ1-5	CASSYSDRVVNQPQHF	TGTGCCAGCAGCTACTCGGACAGGGTGGTCAATCAGCCCCAGCATTTT
-	TRBV10-3	-	TRBJ1-1	CATTGGNTEAFF	TGTGCCACGACAGGAGGTAACACTGAAGCTTTCTTT
TRBD2	TRBV28	-	TRBJ2-7	CASVSGKGSYEQYF	TGTGCCAGCGTTAGCGGGAAAGGGTCCTACGAGCAGTACTTC
-	TRBV5-4	-	TRBJ2-3	CASSLGRTSTDTQYF	TGTGCCAGCAGCTTGGGTCGTACTAGCACAGATACGCAGTATTTT